The 13 T cell receptor beta chains reported below all come from one sample, sequenced in a study of blood T cell repertoires in COVID-19. Sequenced by immunoSEQ multiplex PCR; TCRdb stores in-frame clones only, minus some. In the table there are about 280,000 clones, approximately 88% of which are singletons. Sample: PBMCs or T cells enriched from blood (not recorded which). All receptors derive from a woman between 40 and 50 years old who had recovered from COVID-19.

This clone has only a few counts. The chain couples TRBV28 to TRBJ1-2; weak D call: TRBD1 (5 bases). Germline CDR1 and CDR2: MDHEN and SYDVKM. This CDR3 is built from 16 residues. Trimming took off 3 bases at V and 3 bases at J, with 17 bases between the two ends. CDR3 in amino acids: CASSLAGGDRDYGYTF. CDR3 nucleotide sequence: TGTGCCAGCAGTTTGGCCGGAGGGGATCGGGACTATGGCTACACCTTC.

The V and J genes are TRBV7-8 and TRBJ2-3; D may be TRBD1 (6 bases). The CDR3 has 15 amino acids. V lost 4 bases to trimming and J lost 4 bases, with 15 bases between them. The germline CDR1 and CDR2 sequences are SGHVS and FQNEAQ. As DNA, the CDR3 is TGTGCCAGCAGCTCAAAACAGGGATACTCAGATACGCAGTATTTT. Encoded protein: CASSSKQGYSDTQYF. The full variable domain, rest sourced from reference TRBV7-8 and TRBJ2-3, is GAGVSQSPRYKVAKRGQDVALRCDPISGHVSLFWYQQALGQGPEFLTYFQNEAQLDKSGLPSDRFFAERPEGSVSTLKIQRTQQEDSAVYLCASSSKQGYSDTQYFGPGTRLTVL.

This chain links TRBV7-9 with TRBJ1-2; 8 positions match TRBD1. V was clipped by 4 bases and J by 3 bases; unmatched bases: 4. This CDR3 is 14 amino acids long. Per the germline V gene, CDR1 is SEHNR and CDR2 is FQNEAQ (reference sequence). CDR3 amino acids: CASSSQGGDYGYTF. In DNA form, the CDR3 reads TGTGCCAGCAGCTCACAGGGGGGAGACTATGGCTACACCTTC.

The genes are TRBV15 and TRBJ2-1; 12 nucleotides line up with TRBD1. V lost 0 bases, J lost 5 bases, and 5 bases stayed unmatched. The CDR3 extends over 17 amino acids. In germline, CDR1 is LNHNV, CDR2 YYDKDF (reference sequence). The CDR3 region is CATSRDPRDRGHNEQFF. CDR3 DNA: TGTGCCACCAGCAGAGATCCCCGGGACAGGGGGCACAATGAGCAGTTCTTC. The full variable domain, in which reference TRBV15 and TRBJ2-1 provide the parts outside the CDR3, is DAMVIQNPRYQVTQFGKPVTLSCSQTLNHNVMYWYQQKSSQAPKLLFHYYDKDFNNEADTPDNFQSRRPNTSFCFLDIRSPGLGDTAMYLCATSRDPRDRGHNEQFFGPGTRLTVL.

This clone showed up just once. The chain employs TRBV5-1 and TRBJ2-1; possibly TRBD1 for D (6 bases). Between the trimmed V and J ends, which lost 2 bases and 6 bases, there was a span of 9 bases. There are 13 residues in the CDR3. Germline V gives CDR1 SGHRS, CDR2 YFSETQ. The DNA for the CDR3 is TGCGCCAGCAGCTTACAGGGTGGCAATGAGCAGTTCTTC. Its protein is CASSLQGGNEQFF. Using reference TRBV5-1 and TRBJ2-1 for the parts outside the CDR3, the full variable domain is KAGVTQTPRYLIKTRGQQVTLSCSPISGHRSVSWYQQTPGQGLQFLFEYFSETQRNKGNFPGRFSGRQFSNSRSEMNVSTLELGDSALYLCASSLQGGNEQFFGPGTRLTVL.

The rearrangement links TRBV5-1 to TRBJ2-1; 9 nucleotides match TRBD2. J was trimmed by 0 bases and V by 5 bases; bases with no gene match: 9. The CDR3 runs 17 residues. In germline, CDR1 is SGHRS, CDR2 YFSETQ. As DNA, the CDR3 is TGCGCCAGCAGTTGGGTAGCGGGAGCTAGCTCCTACAATGAGCAGTTCTTC. Translated, it gives CASSWVAGASSYNEQFF.

CDR3 loop: CASSPTITSREQFF. CDR3 nucleotides: TGTGCCAGCAGCCCGACAATAACTAGCCGGGAGCAGTTCTTC. The chain employs TRBV9 and TRBJ2-1; weak D call: TRBD2 (6 bases). The V end was cut by 4 bases, the J end by 10 bases, with 18 bases between. This CDR3 spans 14 amino acids. Germline CDR1 is SGDLS and CDR2 is YYNGEE.

The chain employs TRBV19 and TRBJ2-2; TRBD1 matches at 9 bases. The germline CDR1 and CDR2 sequences are LNHDA and SQIVND (reference sequence). The CDR3 is 16 amino acids. After removal of 5 bases from V and 6 bases from J, the junction contained 10 bases not matched to a gene. CDR3 loop: CASSPTGTGIAGELFF. The CDR3 DNA follows: TGTGCCAGTAGTCCCACCGGGACAGGGATTGCCGGGGAGCTGTTTTTT.

The CDR3 DNA reads as TGTGCCAGCAACCCACTAGCGGCCCCCTACGAGCAGTACTTC. Its protein is CASNPLAAPYEQYF. The chain combines TRBV28 with TRBJ2-7; 8 bases agree with TRBD2. Germline assignment: CDR1 MDHEN and CDR2 SYDVKM. V trimming: 7 bases; J trimming: 2 bases; junction bases outside the gene matches: 7. The CDR3 loop spans 14 amino acids.

The chain joins TRBV6-6 to TRBJ2-3; TRBD2 might be the D (6 bases). V shed 5 bases and J shed 4 bases, with 16 bases lying between them. The CDR3 sequence is 15 residues long. CDR1 is MNHNY and CDR2 is SVGAGI in the germline V gene (reference sequence). The CDR3 DNA follows: TGTGCCAGCAGTGACCCGGGAGATGGGCCAGATACGCAGTATTTT. Residues: CASSDPGDGPDTQYF.

The chain couples TRBV7-3 to TRBJ2-2; 11 bases are shared with TRBD1. V lost 4 bases to trimming and J lost 1 base; unmatched junction nucleotides: 11. CDR1 and CDR2 from the germline V gene are SGHTA and FQGTGA. There are 19 residues in the CDR3. CDR3 loop: CASSSTRDRGMGNTGELFF. The CDR3 DNA reads TGTGCCAGCAGCTCCACCCGGGACAGGGGGATGGGGAACACCGGGGAGCTGTTTTTT.

The chain combines TRBV7-2 with TRBJ2-1, with TRBD2 identical over 8 bases. The CDR3 is 15 amino acids. In germline, CDR1 is SGHTA, CDR2 FQGNSA. J was trimmed by 10 bases and V by 5 bases; bases with no gene match: 13. CDR3 protein: CASSPQVQRGKEQFF. In DNA, the CDR3 is TGTGCCAGCAGCCCGCAGGTCCAGCGGGGGAAGGAGCAGTTCTTC.

This sequence joins TRBV5-1 and TRBJ2-1, with D possibly being TRBD2 (5 bases). V lost 9 bases to trimming and J lost 10 bases, with 23 bases between them. Germline V gene lookup returns CDR1 SGHRS and CDR2 YFSETQ. CDR3 length equals 14 residues. CDR3 amino acids: CATLLVGVDGEQFF. The CDR3 coding sequence is TGCGCCACCTTACTTGTCGGGGTCGACGGGGAGCAGTTCTTC.